The 2 T cell receptor beta chains below all came from one sample that was sequenced in a study of cytomegalovirus exposure and HLA in healthy donors. The PCR had 60 Vbeta and 13 Jbeta primers. Assay: immunoSEQ multiplex PCR; the TCRdb copy retains only in-frame clones and omits some. The sample contains tens of thousands of clones, about two thirds of which appear only once. Source material: PBMCs. The source is a woman between 45 and 60 years old in good health and CMV-seropositive.

This clone was observed a few times. This chain uses TRBV7-8 with TRBJ2-1; 10 bases align to TRBD2. V was clipped by 6 bases and J by 7 bases; unmatched bases: 9. Germline loops: CDR1 SGHVS, CDR2 FQNEAQ. The CDR3 is 15 residues long. CDR3: CASRRSGGAGNEQFF. The DNA for the CDR3 is TGTGCCAGCAGGAGAAGCGGGGGGGCCGGGAATGAGCAGTTCTTC.

V gene TRBV11-2 combines with J gene TRBJ1-1; a weak D match, TRBD1 (6 bases). Germline V lookup: CDR1 SGHAT, CDR2 FQNNGV. CDR3 size: 13 residues. V shed 4 bases and J shed 7 bases, with 13 bases lying between them. The CDR3 sequence: CASSSGSGVEAFF. For the CDR3, the DNA is TGTGCCAGCAGCTCCGGGTCAGGGGTTGAAGCTTTCTTT.